This T cell receptor (beta chain) is from a study of metastatic and nonmetastatic thyroid tumors. About the research overall: Samples came from malignant and benign thyroid patients, and repertoires were compared across blood and tumor or nodule tissue.

No patient had received any treatment before thyroid surgery. Judged by abundance, this clone is medium-sized. The antigen is undetermined. How the authors handled the data: A classifier of distant metastasis in papillary thyroid cancer was built from CDR3 differences (across clinicopathological groups). MiXCR reprocessed the PCR reads for TCRdb. TCRdb's processing, not the authors', yielded these V and J calls. The table has about 28,000 clones, about 16% seen once. Study-wide points: Within blood and tumor, benign nodules reportedly had significantly lower TCR beta diversity than malignant thyroid tumors did.

The CDR3 consists of 13 residues. Germline CDR1 reads MNHNS; CDR2 reads SASEGT. The germline V and J ends were trimmed by 5 bases and 7 bases, with 15 bases remaining between them. The material sequenced was blood. The chain carries TRBV6-1 and TRBJ2-7; D gene unclear. This receptor was identified in a female donor with papillary thyroid cancer or a benign thyroid nodule (not recorded which). Some clones in this sample may be carry-over from other donors' samples. The DNA of the CDR3 is TGTGCCAGCAGTCTTGGCGACTCCGGGGAGCAGTACTTC. Translation: CASSLGDSGEQYF.